The 26 T cell receptor beta chains given below trace back to one sample, sequenced in a study of cytomegalovirus exposure and HLA in healthy donors. In the PCR, 60 Vbeta and 13 Jbeta primers were used. Clones were read by immunoSEQ multiplex PCR, and TCRdb kept only the in-frame ones, dropping some. Counted here are about 160,000 clones, 65% to 85% occurring once; the ten biggest clones make up around 4.1%. The sequenced sample was PBMCs. These receptors originate from a woman aged 45 to 65 in good health and CMV-seropositive.

Comment on this clone: This specimen includes other DNA sequences encoding the same CDR3. The chain joins TRBV7-9 to TRBJ2-7; D is ambiguous. The CDR3 loop spans 12 amino acids. Trimming took 2 bases from V and 3 from J, leaving 5 bases between them. CDR1 SEHNR and CDR2 FQNEAQ come from the germline V gene (reference sequence). The CDR3 coding sequence is TGTGCCAGCAGCTTACGAGGCTACGAGCAGTACTTC. It is translated as CASSLRGYEQYF.

The chain employs TRBV4-1 and TRBJ1-4; the D is unclear. Per germline, CDR1 MGHRA and CDR2 YSYEKL. Trimming removed 3 bases at V and 0 bases at J, with 8 bases between. This CDR3 comprises 15 residues. As DNA, the CDR3 is TGCGCCAGCAGCCATGGGCCCGCAACTAATGAAAAACTGTTTTTT. Encoded protein: CASSHGPATNEKLFF.

The chain links TRBV5-1 to TRBJ1-4; tentatively, D is TRBD1 (5 bases). V lost 5 bases and J 2 bases, leaving 16 bases between the germline ends. Germline-derived CDR1 and CDR2 are SGHRS and YFSETQ. The length of the CDR3 is 16 residues. This chain's CDR3 is CASSPGAGTTNEKLFF. CDR3 bases: TGCGCCAGCAGTCCAGGAGCGGGGACGACTAATGAAAAACTGTTTTTT.

This clone has just a few counts. The rearrangement joins TRBV7-2 to TRBJ2-2; D is unclear. Germline lookup yields CDR1 SGHTA and CDR2 FQGNSA. V lost 3 bases to trimming and J lost 5 bases, with 4 bases between them. This CDR3 has 12 amino acids. The CDR3 region has the DNA TGTGCCAGCAGCTTCCCTACCGGGGAGCTGTTTTTT. The encoded protein is CASSFPTGELFF.

The DNA for the CDR3 is TGTGCCAGCAGCCGCGAACAGGGACGAGGCTACACCTTC. This encodes CASSREQGRGYTF. The J gene is TRBJ1-2, the V gene TRBV7-2, with D tentatively TRBD1 (6 bases). The V end was cut by 5 bases, the J end by 8 bases, with 15 bases between. CDR1 is SGHTA, CDR2 FQGNSA, per germline. The CDR3 loop spans 13 amino acids.

This chain connects TRBV9 to TRBJ1-1; 9 bases fit TRBD1. CDR1 is SGDLS, CDR2 YYNGEE, per germline. Trimming removed 3 bases from V and 3 bases from J; junction bases left unmatched: 9. There are 16 residues in the CDR3. The CDR3 reads CASSANPGQGDTEAFF. In DNA, the CDR3 is TGTGCCAGCAGCGCTAATCCGGGACAGGGTGACACTGAAGCTTTCTTT.

The CDR3 DNA reads TGTGCCTGGAGTTCAGGGGTCGGTAATTCACCCCTCCACTTT. Translating gives CAWSSGVGNSPLHF. This rearrangement joins TRBV30 to TRBJ1-6, with D tentatively TRBD1 (6 bases). V gave up 2 bases and J gave up 6 bases, with 11 bases separating them. Germline lookup yields CDR1 GTSNPN and CDR2 SVGIG (reference sequence). This CDR3 comprises 14 residues.

The rearrangement uses TRBV10-2 and TRBJ2-1, with 7 bases matching TRBD2. Germline CDR1 and CDR2: WSHSY and SAAADI. The CDR3 is 14 amino acids. V lost 6 bases to trimming and J lost 6 bases; unmatched junction nucleotides: 8. The CDR3 protein is CASRGGSLPNEQFF. The CDR3 DNA reads as TGCGCCAGCAGGGGAGGGTCCCTGCCCAATGAGCAGTTCTTC.

This clone was observed a few times. This chain links TRBV6-5 with TRBJ2-5, with D perhaps matching TRBD2 (6 bases). V was clipped by 6 bases and J by 5 bases, with 7 bases between them. Germline CDR1 MNHEY, CDR2 SVGAGI. CDR3 length equals 11 residues. CDR3 sequence: CASREGETQYF. Written as DNA, the CDR3 is TGTGCCAGCAGGGAGGGGGAGACCCAGTACTTC.

This clone occurred once. The gene calls are TRBV6-1 and TRBJ2-5; D gene unclear. Trimming cost V 10 bases and J 1 base, with 10 bases left between them. The CDR3 has 12 amino acids. CDR1 and CDR2 (germline): MNHNS, SASEGT. The CDR3 DNA reads TGTGCCACCTCCTCCTCCCAAGAGACCCAGTACTTC. It is translated as CATSSSQETQYF.

V usage is TRBV27 and J usage is TRBJ2-7; maybe TRBD1 (5 bases). V dropped 5 bases and J dropped 0 bases, with 8 bases sitting between them. The CDR3 is 13 amino acids. CDR1 is MNHEY, CDR2 SMNVEV, per germline (reference sequence). CDR3 residues: CASSKQVSYEQYF. CDR3 DNA: TGTGCCAGCAGTAAACAGGTCTCCTACGAGCAGTACTTC.

The chain joins TRBV5-5 to TRBJ1-5, with a weak D call TRBD1 (5 bases). This CDR3 comprises 15 residues. Germline V gene sequence: CDR1 SGHKS, CDR2 YYEKEE (reference sequence). V lost 0 bases, J lost 6 bases, and 13 bases lay in between. The CDR3 DNA reads as TGTGCCAGCAGCTTGGATGGAGGGGACCTTCAGCCCCAGCATTTT. Translating it yields CASSLDGGDLQPQHF.

The chain is built from TRBV7-3 and TRBJ1-5; TRBD1 aligns across 8 bases. Germline CDR1 reads SGHTA; CDR2 reads FQGTGA. CDR3 length: 13 residues. V lost 2 bases, J lost 7 bases, and 1 base stayed unmatched. DNA of the CDR3: TGTGCCAGCAGCTTAGCAGGGGGCCAGCCCCAGCATTTT. It encodes CASSLAGGQPQHF.

This clone was counted once. This chain uses TRBV7-3 with TRBJ2-1, with TRBD2 identical over 8 bases. The germline V gene has CDR1 SGHTA and CDR2 FQGTGA. The CDR3 runs 14 residues. The ends lost 5 bases at V and 7 bases at J; junction bases unmatched: 7. The CDR3 sequence is CASSLGTSGNEQFF. The CDR3 bases are TGTGCCAGCAGCCTCGGGACTAGTGGTAATGAGCAGTTCTTC.

The chain couples TRBV5-1 to TRBJ2-2; TRBD2 matches at 7 bases. Germline assignment: CDR1 SGHRS and CDR2 YFSETQ. Unmatched junction bases numbered 1, after V lost 1 base and J lost 1 base. CDR3 length: 15 amino acids. The CDR3 sequence is CASSLPSGNTGELFF. CDR3 DNA sequence: TGCGCCAGCAGCTTGCCTAGCGGGAACACCGGGGAGCTGTTTTTT.

As DNA, the CDR3 is TGTGCCAGCAGCCCAGACCCCGAGGAGACCCAGTACTTC. Its translation is CASSPDPEETQYF. The chain uses TRBV4-2 and TRBJ2-5; D unclear. Germline V lookup: CDR1 LGHNA, CDR2 YNFKEQ. The V gene lost 4 bases and the J gene lost 5 bases, with 11 bases spanning the gap. The length of the CDR3 is 13 residues.

V usage is TRBV11-3 and J usage is TRBJ2-7, with 7 bases fitting TRBD2. CDR1 and CDR2 (germline): SGHNT, YENEEA. The CDR3 runs to 14 residues. V lost 3 bases to trimming and J lost 2 bases; unmatched junction nucleotides: 4. The CDR3 region has the DNA TGTGCCAGCAGCTTGGGGGGGGTGGCCTACGAGCAGTACTTC. Residues: CASSLGGVAYEQYF.

V and J are TRBV7-3 and TRBJ2-1, with 12 bases lining up with TRBD2. Germline-derived CDR1 and CDR2 are SGHTA and FQGTGA. J gave up 6 bases and V 8 bases, and 8 bases lay outside the gene matches. The CDR3 extends over 15 amino acids. The CDR3 loop is CASRLAGGPVNEQFF. CDR3 DNA sequence: TGTGCCAGCCGGCTAGCGGGGGGGCCTGTCAATGAGCAGTTCTTC.

V usage is TRBV11-2 and J usage is TRBJ2-3; D not resolved. The CDR3 covers 14 residues. Germline CDR1 SGHAT, CDR2 FQNNGV. V was clipped by 0 bases and J by 3 bases, with 7 bases between them. The CDR3 region has the DNA TGTGCCAGCAGCTTAGATCAACTGACAGATACGCAGTATTTT. It codes for CASSLDQLTDTQYF. Together with reference TRBV11-2 and TRBJ2-3, the CDR3 gives the full variable domain: EAGVAQSPRYKIIEKRQSVAFWCNPISGHATLYWYQQILGQGPKLLIQFQNNGVVDDSQLPKDRFSAERLKGVDSTLKIQPAKLEDSAVYLCASSLDQLTDTQYFGPGTRLTVL.

The genes are TRBV5-8 and TRBJ1-2; TRBD1 might be the D (6 bases). The V end lost 2 bases, the J end lost 8 bases, and 13 bases lay between the germline ends. The CDR3 has 13 residues. Germline V lookup: CDR1 SGHTS, CDR2 YDEGEE. Here the CDR3 DNA reads TGTGCCAGCAGCTTTCCAGGGGCTGAGGGCTACACCTTC. It codes for CASSFPGAEGYTF. Full variable domain (remainder filled in from reference TRBV5-8 and TRBJ1-2): EAGVTQSPTHLIKTRGQQATLRCSPISGHTSVYWYQQALGLGLQFLLWYDEGEERNRGNFPPRFSGRQFPNYSSELNVNALELEDSALYLCASSFPGAEGYTFGSGTRLTVV.

This clone came up a few times. The V and J genes are TRBV19 and TRBJ2-7; D is possibly TRBD2 (5 bases). V lost 4 bases to trimming and J lost 1 base, with 11 bases between them. CDR1 LNHDA and CDR2 SQIVND come from the germline V gene (reference sequence). The CDR3 is 14 amino acids. CDR3 sequence reads: CASSTGLTSYEQYF. Here the CDR3 DNA reads TGTGCCAGTAGTACTGGACTTACATCCTACGAGCAGTACTTC.

This chain links TRBV29-1 with TRBJ1-3; the match to TRBD1 covers 12 bases. The CDR3 is 13 amino acids. Germline CDR1 reads SQVTM; CDR2 reads ANQGSEA. The J segment lost 6 bases and the V segment lost 7 bases, leaving 4 bases of the junction unmatched. This CDR3 is CSARDRGLNTIYF. CDR3 bases: TGCAGCGCGCGGGACAGGGGGCTAAACACCATATATTTT.

The CDR3 sequence: CASSQDRAQGAYNEQFF. Written as DNA, the CDR3 is TGCGCCAGCAGCCAAGATCGTGCACAGGGAGCCTACAATGAGCAGTTCTTC. V gene TRBV4-3 combines with J gene TRBJ2-1; a possible D gene is TRBD1 (6 bases). The CDR3 runs 17 residues. V gave up 0 bases and J gave up 2 bases, with 14 bases separating them. CDR1 LGHNA and CDR2 YSLEER come from the germline V gene.

The chain couples TRBV4-1 to TRBJ2-3; tentatively, D is TRBD2 (5 bases). Trimming removed 0 bases at V and 7 bases at J, with 35 bases between. The CDR3 has 22 residues. Germline CDR1 is MGHRA and CDR2 is YSYEKL. Here the CDR3 DNA reads TGCGCCAGCAGCCAAGAAATCGGGGAGCAGTTCCCCACCCCCCGCCCACTTAATACGCAGTATTTT. This translates into CASSQEIGEQFPTPRPLNTQYF.

The chain joins TRBV18 to TRBJ1-1; 7 bases are a match to TRBD1. The J segment lost 8 bases and the V segment lost 3 bases, leaving 12 bases of the junction unmatched. This CDR3 has 15 amino acids. From germline, CDR1 is KGHSH and CDR2 LQKENI. CDR3 protein: CASSPFGGTASEAFF. The CDR3 DNA sequence: TGTGCCAGCTCACCTTTCGGAGGGACAGCCTCCGAAGCTTTCTTT.

The V and J genes are TRBV7-3 and TRBJ2-2; perhaps TRBD2 as D (6 bases). CDR1 is SGHTA, CDR2 FQGTGA, per germline. The CDR3 loop spans 16 amino acids. Deletions cut 3 bases from V and 4 bases from J, with 15 bases between. The CDR3 bases are TGTGCCAGCAGCTTGTTACCCGGGAGCGCCACCGGGGAGCTGTTTTTT. Encoded protein: CASSLLPGSATGELFF. The full variable domain, completed using reference TRBV7-3 and TRBJ2-2, is GAGVSQTPSNKVTEKGKYVELRCDPISGHTALYWYRQSLGQGPEFLIYFQGTGAADDSGLPNDRFFAVRPEGSVSTLKIQRTERGDSAVYLCASSLLPGSATGELFFGEGSRLTVL.